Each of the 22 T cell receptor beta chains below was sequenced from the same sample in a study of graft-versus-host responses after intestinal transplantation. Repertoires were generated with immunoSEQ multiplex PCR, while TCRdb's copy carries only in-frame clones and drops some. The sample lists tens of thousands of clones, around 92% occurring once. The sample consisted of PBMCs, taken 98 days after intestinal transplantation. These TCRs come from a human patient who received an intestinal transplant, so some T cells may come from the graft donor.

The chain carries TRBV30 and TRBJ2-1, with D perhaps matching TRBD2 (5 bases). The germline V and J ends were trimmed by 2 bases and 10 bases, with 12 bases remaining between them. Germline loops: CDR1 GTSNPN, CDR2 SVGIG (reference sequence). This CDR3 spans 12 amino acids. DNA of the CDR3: TGTGCCTGGAGTAACCCTAAGCGGGAGCAGTTCTTC. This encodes CAWSNPKREQFF.

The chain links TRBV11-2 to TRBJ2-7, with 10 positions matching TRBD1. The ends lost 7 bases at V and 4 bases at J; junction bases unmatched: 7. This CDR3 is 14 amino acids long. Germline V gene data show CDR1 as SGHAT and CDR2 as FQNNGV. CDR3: CASTSRDRGYEQYF. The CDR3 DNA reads TGTGCCAGCACCAGCCGGGACAGGGGATACGAGCAGTACTTC.

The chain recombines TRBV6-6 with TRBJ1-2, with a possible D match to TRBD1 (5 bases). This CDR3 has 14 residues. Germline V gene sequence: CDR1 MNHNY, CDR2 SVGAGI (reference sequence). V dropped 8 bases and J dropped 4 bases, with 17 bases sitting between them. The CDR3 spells CASGDVLGAYGYTF. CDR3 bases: TGTGCCAGCGGGGATGTGTTAGGGGCCTATGGCTACACCTTC.

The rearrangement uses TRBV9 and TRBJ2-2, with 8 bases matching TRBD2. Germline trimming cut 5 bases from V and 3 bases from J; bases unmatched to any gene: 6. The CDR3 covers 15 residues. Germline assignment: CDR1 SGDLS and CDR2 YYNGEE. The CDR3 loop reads CASSQPGGDTGELFF. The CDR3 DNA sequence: TGTGCCAGCAGTCAGCCCGGGGGGGACACCGGGGAGCTGTTTTTT. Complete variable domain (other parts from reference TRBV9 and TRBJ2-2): DSGVTQTPKHLITATGQRVTLRCSPRSGDLSVYWYQQSLDQGLQFLIQYYNGEERAKGNILERFSAQQFPDLHSELNLSSLELGDSALYFCASSQPGGDTGELFFGEGSRLTVL.

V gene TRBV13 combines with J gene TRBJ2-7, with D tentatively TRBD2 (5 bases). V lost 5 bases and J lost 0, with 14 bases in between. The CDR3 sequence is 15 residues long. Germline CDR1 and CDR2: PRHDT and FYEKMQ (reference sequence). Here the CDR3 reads CASSHPGITSYEQYF. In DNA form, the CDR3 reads TGTGCCAGCAGCCACCCCGGGATTACCTCCTACGAGCAGTACTTC.

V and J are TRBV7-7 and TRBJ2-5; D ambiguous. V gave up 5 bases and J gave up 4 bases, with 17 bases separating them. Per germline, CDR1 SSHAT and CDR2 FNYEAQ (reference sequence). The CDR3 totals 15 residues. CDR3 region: CASSPTALSAETQYF. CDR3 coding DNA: TGTGCCAGCAGCCCCACAGCCCTGTCGGCAGAGACCCAGTACTTC.

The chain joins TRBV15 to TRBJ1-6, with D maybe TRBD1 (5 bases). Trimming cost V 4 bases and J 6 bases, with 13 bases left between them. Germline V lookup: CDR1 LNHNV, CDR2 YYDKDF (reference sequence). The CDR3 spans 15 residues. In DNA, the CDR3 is TGTGCCACCAGCAAAAAAGAGGGGCGTAATTCACCCCTCCACTTT. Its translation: CATSKKEGRNSPLHF.

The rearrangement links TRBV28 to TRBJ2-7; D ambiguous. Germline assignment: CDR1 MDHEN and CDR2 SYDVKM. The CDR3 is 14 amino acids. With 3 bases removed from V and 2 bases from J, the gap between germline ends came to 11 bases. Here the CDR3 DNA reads TGTGCCAGCAGTTTTATTCAGGCCGCCTACGAGCAGTACTTC. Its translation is CASSFIQAAYEQYF.

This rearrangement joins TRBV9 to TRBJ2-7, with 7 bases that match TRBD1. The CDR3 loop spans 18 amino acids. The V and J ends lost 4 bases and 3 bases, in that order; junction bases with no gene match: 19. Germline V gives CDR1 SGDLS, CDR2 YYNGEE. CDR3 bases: TGTGCCAGCAGCATCTCGGTGGGGACAGCGGAGGAGGACTACGAGCAGTACTTC. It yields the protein CASSISVGTAEEDYEQYF.

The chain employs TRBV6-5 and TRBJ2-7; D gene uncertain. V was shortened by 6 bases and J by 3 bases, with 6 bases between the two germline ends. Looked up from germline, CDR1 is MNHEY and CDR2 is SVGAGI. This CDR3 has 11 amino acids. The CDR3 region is CASSFIYEQYF. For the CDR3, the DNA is TGTGCCAGCAGCTTTATCTACGAGCAGTACTTC.

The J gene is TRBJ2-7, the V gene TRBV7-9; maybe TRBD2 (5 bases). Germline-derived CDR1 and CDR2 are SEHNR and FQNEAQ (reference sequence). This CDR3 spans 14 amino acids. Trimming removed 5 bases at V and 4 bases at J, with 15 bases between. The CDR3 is CASSRQAGGYEQYF. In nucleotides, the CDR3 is TGTGCCAGCAGCCGGCAGGCAGGAGGATACGAGCAGTACTTC.

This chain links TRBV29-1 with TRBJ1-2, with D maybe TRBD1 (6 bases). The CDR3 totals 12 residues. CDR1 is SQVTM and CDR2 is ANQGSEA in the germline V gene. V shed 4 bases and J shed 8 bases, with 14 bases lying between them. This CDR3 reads CSVGGGVGGYTF. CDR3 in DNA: TGCAGCGTTGGGGGGGGCGTAGGGGGCTACACCTTC.

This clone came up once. The CDR3 reads CATSPSYGPYSNQPQHF. CDR3 bases: TGTGCCACCAGCCCATCGTACGGGCCCTATAGCAATCAGCCCCAGCATTTT. The rearrangement links TRBV15 to TRBJ1-5; the D is unclear. Trimming pared 5 bases from V and 0 bases from J, leaving 17 bases between. Germline V CDR1 and CDR2: LNHNV, YYDKDF (reference sequence). CDR3 length: 17 residues.

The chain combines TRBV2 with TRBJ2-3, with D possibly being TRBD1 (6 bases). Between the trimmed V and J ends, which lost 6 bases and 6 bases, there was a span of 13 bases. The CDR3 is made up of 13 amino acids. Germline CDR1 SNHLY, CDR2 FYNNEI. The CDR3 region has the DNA TGTGCCAGCAGCCCTCAGGGGTACGATACGCAGTATTTT. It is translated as CASSPQGYDTQYF.

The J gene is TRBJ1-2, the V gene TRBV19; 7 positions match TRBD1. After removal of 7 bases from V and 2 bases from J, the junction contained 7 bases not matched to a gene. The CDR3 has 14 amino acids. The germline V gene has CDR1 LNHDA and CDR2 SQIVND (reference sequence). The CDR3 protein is CASTRTGANYGYTF. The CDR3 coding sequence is TGTGCCAGTACCCGGACAGGTGCGAACTATGGCTACACCTTC.

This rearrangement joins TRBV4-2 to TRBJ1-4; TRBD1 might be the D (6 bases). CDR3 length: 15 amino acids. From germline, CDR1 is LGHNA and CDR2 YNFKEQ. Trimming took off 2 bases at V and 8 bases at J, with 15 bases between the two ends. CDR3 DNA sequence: TGTGCCAGCAGCCAAACACAGGGTTGGAGCGAAAAACTGTTTTTT. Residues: CASSQTQGWSEKLFF.

The DNA of the CDR3 is TGTGCCAGCAGCCCAGGGGACTGCCTCCAGACTGAAGCTTTCTTT. Translated: CASSPGDCLQTEAFF. The chain combines TRBV7-3 with TRBJ1-1; D perhaps matches TRBD1 (6 bases). Germline CDR1 and CDR2: SGHTA and FQGTGA. The CDR3 runs to 15 residues. The ends were cut back, 5 bases at V and 5 bases at J, with 18 bases in the middle.

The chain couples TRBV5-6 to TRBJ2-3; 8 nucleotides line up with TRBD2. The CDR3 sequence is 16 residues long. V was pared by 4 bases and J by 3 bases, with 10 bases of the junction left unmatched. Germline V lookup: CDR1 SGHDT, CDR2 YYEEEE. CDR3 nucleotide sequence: TGTGCCAGCAGCCTGATTGGCGTAGCGGGGACAGATACGCAGTATTTT. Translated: CASSLIGVAGTDTQYF.

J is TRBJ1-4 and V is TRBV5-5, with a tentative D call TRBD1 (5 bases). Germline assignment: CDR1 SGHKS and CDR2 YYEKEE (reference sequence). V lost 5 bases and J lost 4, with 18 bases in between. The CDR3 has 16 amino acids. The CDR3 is CASRAGPESRNEKLFF. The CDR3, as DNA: TGTGCCAGCAGGGCGGGGCCCGAGTCCCGTAATGAAAAACTGTTTTTT.

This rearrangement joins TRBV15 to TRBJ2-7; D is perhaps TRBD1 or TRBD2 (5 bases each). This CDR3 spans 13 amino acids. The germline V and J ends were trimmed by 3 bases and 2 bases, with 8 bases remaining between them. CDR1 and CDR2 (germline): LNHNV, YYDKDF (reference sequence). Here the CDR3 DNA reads TGTGCCACCAGCAGGGGGGTGACCTACGAGCAGTACTTC. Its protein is CATSRGVTYEQYF.

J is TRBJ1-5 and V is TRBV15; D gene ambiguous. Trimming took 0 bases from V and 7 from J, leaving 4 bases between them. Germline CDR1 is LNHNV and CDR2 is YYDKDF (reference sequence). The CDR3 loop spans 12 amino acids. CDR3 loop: CATSRDWQPQHF. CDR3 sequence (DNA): TGTGCCACCAGCAGAGACTGGCAGCCCCAGCATTTT.

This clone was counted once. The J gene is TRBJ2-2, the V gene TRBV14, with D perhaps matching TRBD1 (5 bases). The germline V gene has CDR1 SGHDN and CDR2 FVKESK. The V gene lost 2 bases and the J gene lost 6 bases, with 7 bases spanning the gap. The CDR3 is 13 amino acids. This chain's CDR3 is CASSQQGAGELFF. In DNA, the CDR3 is TGTGCCAGCAGCCAACAGGGTGCCGGGGAGCTGTTTTTT.